This T cell receptor (beta chain) was captured in a study of lymphopenia after photon versus proton radiotherapy. Broader study findings: Only patients who died were analyzed for survival; proton advantage is unproven.

Germline V gives CDR1 SGHVS, CDR2 FQNEAQ. The V end lost 8 bases, the J end lost 2 bases, and 12 bases lay between the germline ends. The CDR3 runs 14 residues. For this clone: The antigen is unknown.

Sequencing used immunoSEQ multiplex PCR; TCRdb keeps in-frame clones, though not all of them. The data show around 30,000 clones, with about 86% seen just once and more than 40% held by the top ten. This sequence was found in a woman aged 55-69 years with cholangiocarcinoma. Some clones in this sample may be carry-over from other donors' samples. J is TRBJ2-2 and V is TRBV7-8; a possible D gene is TRBD2 (6 bases). The input for sequencing was peripheral blood, taken from a patient treated with proton-based radiotherapy. The CDR3 region is CASQALANTGELFF. CDR3 DNA: TGTGCCAGCCAGGCACTAGCCAACACCGGGGAGCTGTTTTTT.